Presented here are 8 T cell receptor beta chains from one specimen sequenced in a study of regulatory T cells in long-lasting Graves disease. Construction of the TCR beta libraries employed iRepertoire HTBI primers in conjunction with Arm-PCR of CDR3 regions. One entry per CDR3 protein results from TCRdb running MiXCR on the multiplex PCR reads. Here the sample spans about 420,000 distinct CDR3 sequences, roughly 15% being singletons. The time point: newly diagnosed GD, antithyroid drugs for less than 3 months. PBMC-extracted RNA yielded the TCR library. The sample was also reused in another study, on T cells in Graves' hyperthyroidism and ophthalmopathy.

The sample here was peripheral blood mononuclear cells (PBMCs), taken at new diagnosis, from a patient treated with antithyroid drugs. The receptors here all came from a woman aged 18-30 years with Graves disease.

The chain links TRBV3-1 to TRBJ1-4; the D gene is possibly TRBD1 (6 bases). Between the trimmed V and J ends, which lost 1 base and 2 bases, there was a span of 11 bases. Per germline, CDR1 LGHDT and CDR2 YNNKEL (reference sequence). The CDR3 has 16 residues. CDR3 residues: CASSQGDRGTNEKLFF. CDR3 bases: TGTGCCAGCAGCCAAGGAGATAGGGGGACTAATGAAAAACTGTTTTTT.

V usage is TRBV10-3 and J usage is TRBJ2-7; 9 nucleotides agree with TRBD2. Germline CDR1 is ENHRY and CDR2 is SYGVKD. The CDR3 is made up of 13 amino acids. V gave up 5 bases and J gave up 5 bases; unmatched junction bases: 4. The CDR3: CAISTGTSNEQYF. As DNA, the CDR3 is TGTGCCATCAGTACCGGGACTAGCAACGAGCAGTACTTC.

As regards this clonotype: This clone may be a read error of a much larger clone one base away. The genes are TRBV5-1 and TRBJ2-3, with D uncertain. CDR1 and CDR2 from the germline V gene are SGHRS and YFSETQ. The CDR3 extends over 11 amino acids. In DNA form, the CDR3 reads TGCGCCAGCAGCTTGGGTGTTACGCTGTATTTT. Its translation is CASSLGVTLYF.

This clonotype was detected many times. The gene calls are TRBV12-3 or TRBV12-4 and TRBJ1-4; 10 nucleotides align to TRBD1. Trimming took 5 bases from V and 6 from J; bases not matched to a gene: 3. CDR3 length equals 14 residues. The CDR3 DNA follows: TGTGCCAGCAGTCCCGGACAGGGGGATGAAAAACTGTTTTTT. Its protein is CASSPGQGDEKLFF.

This clonotype was detected only a few times. This rearrangement joins TRBV12-3 or TRBV12-4 to TRBJ2-4; maybe TRBD2 (5 bases). V lost 6 bases to trimming and J lost 8 bases, with 14 bases between them. This CDR3 region has 13 residues. The chain's CDR3 is CASSDRTRDIQYF. CDR3 DNA: TGTGCCAGCAGCGATAGGACGAGGGACATTCAGTACTTC.

In its sample, this clonotype was seen a few times. The chain carries TRBV6-1 and TRBJ2-1; 12 nucleotides match TRBD2. V trimming: 7 bases; J trimming: 9 bases; junction bases outside the gene matches: 10. CDR1 and CDR2 from the germline V gene are MNHNS and SASEGT. The CDR3 has 15 residues. The CDR3 reads CASTEAGLAGLEQFF. The CDR3 bases are TGTGCCAGCACTGAGGCAGGACTAGCGGGGCTTGAGCAGTTCTTC.

In the case of this clonotype: Possible read error: a much larger clone is one base away. The chain employs TRBV11-2 and TRBJ2-7, with D hard to call. Trimming left V 5 bases short and J 4 bases short, with 21 bases between. Germline CDR1 and CDR2: SGHAT and FQNNGV. CDR3 size: 16 residues. DNA of the CDR3: TGTGCCAGCAGCCGGACGCTTGCCGATGCTCTTTACGAGCAGTACTTC. Protein sequence: CASSRTLADALYEQYF.

This clonotype was observed at least ten times. The rearrangement links TRBV3-1 to TRBJ1-2, with 7 bases lining up with TRBD1. The CDR3 length is 14 residues. V shed 3 bases, J shed 7 bases, and the junction held 8 bases outside the gene matches. Germline assignment: CDR1 LGHDT and CDR2 YNNKEL (reference sequence). CDR3 residues: CASSHAGGNGGYTF. The CDR3 DNA follows: TGTGCCAGCAGCCACGCAGGGGGAAATGGTGGCTACACCTTC. Combining the CDR3 with reference TRBV3-1 and TRBJ1-2 gives the whole variable domain DTAVSQTPKYLVTQMGNDKSIKCEQNLGHDTMYWYKQDSKKFLKIMFSYNNKELIINETVPNRFSPKSPDKAHLNLHINSLELGDSAVYFCASSHAGGNGGYTFGSGTRLTVV.